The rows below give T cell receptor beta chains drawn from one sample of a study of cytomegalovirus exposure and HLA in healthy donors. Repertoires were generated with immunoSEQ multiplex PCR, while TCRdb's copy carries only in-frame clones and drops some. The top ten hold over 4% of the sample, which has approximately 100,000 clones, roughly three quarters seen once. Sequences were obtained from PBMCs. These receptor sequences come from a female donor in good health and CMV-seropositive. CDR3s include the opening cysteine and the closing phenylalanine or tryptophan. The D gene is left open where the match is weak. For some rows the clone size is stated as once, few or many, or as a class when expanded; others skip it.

TGTGCCAGCAGTTACGGAGGGGATACCTCCTACGAGCAGTACTTC	CASSYGGDTSYEQYF	NA	NA	TRBJ2-7	TRBV6-5
TGTGCCAGTAGTAGGGAACAGGGGAACTATGGCTACACCTTC	CASSREQGNYGYTF	NA	TRBD1	TRBJ1-2	TRBV19
TGTGCCAGTAGTATACAACAGGGAACCGAGCAGTACTTC	CASSIQQGTEQYF	few	NA	TRBJ2-7	TRBV19
TGTGCCAGTAGTTCATACAGGGGGCGGAACACTGAAGCTTTCTTT	CASSSYRGRNTEAFF	few	TRBD1	TRBJ1-1	TRBV19
TGTGCCAGCAGGGTGACAGGAAACTATGGCTACACCTTC	CASRVTGNYGYTF	NA	NA	TRBJ1-2	TRBV6-1
TGTGCCAGCAGCTTAGGGCCGGGACAGGGGCCTCAAGAGACCCAGTACTTC	CASSLGPGQGPQETQYF	NA	TRBD1	TRBJ2-5	TRBV11-2
TGTGCCCTATTGGGAGGGAAACCGACCGGGGGAGGCTACACCTTC	CALLGGKPTGGGYTF	NA	NA	TRBJ1-2	TRBV30
TGCGCCAGCAGCCAAGCGTCGCGGCAAGAGACCCAGTACTTC	CASSQASRQETQYF	NA	NA	TRBJ2-5	TRBV4-1
TGTGCCACCAGCACAGTAGCGGGGGGCTACAATGAGCAGTTCTTC	CATSTVAGGYNEQFF	NA	TRBD2	TRBJ2-1	TRBV15
TGTGCCAGCAGCTTTAGTCAAGGAGGAAGAGAGACCCAGTACTTC	CASSFSQGGRETQYF	NA	NA	TRBJ2-5	TRBV7-2
TGCAGCCCCCCCGGGACTAGCGGGAGGGCCAGGTACAATGAGCAGTTCTTC	CSPPGTSGRARYNEQFF	NA	TRBD2	TRBJ2-1	TRBV29-1
TGTGCCGGCCTCAGACAGGGAGGAAACACCATATATTTT	CAGLRQGGNTIYF	few	TRBD1	TRBJ1-3	TRBV19
TGTGCCAGCAGGGCCCAGATCGCGAACACCGGGGAGCTGTTTTTT	CASRAQIANTGELFF	NA	NA	TRBJ2-2	TRBV5-4
TGTGCCAGCAGCCCAGCCGGGACAGGGAGCAACGAGCAGTACTTC	CASSPAGTGSNEQYF	NA	TRBD1	TRBJ2-7	TRBV9
TGCGCCAGCAGCCAACAACAGGGCTCTGGAAACACCATATATTTT	CASSQQQGSGNTIYF	NA	NA	TRBJ1-3	TRBV4-1
TGTGCCAGCAGTTACTCGAGGGGACAGAGCACCGGGGAGCTGTTTTTT	CASSYSRGQSTGELFF	NA	TRBD1	TRBJ2-2	TRBV6-6
TGTGCCAGTAGTATTCGGACAGATAGCAATCAGCCCCAGCATTTT	CASSIRTDSNQPQHF	NA	NA	TRBJ1-5	TRBV19
TGTGCCAGCGGGGACAGGCTTCTTATGTACAATGAGCAGTTCTTC	CASGDRLLMYNEQFF	NA	TRBD1	TRBJ2-1	TRBV2
TGTGCCAGCAGATCCTGGGGCTCTGGGGCCAACGGCCTGACTTTC	CASRSWGSGANGLTF	NA	NA	TRBJ2-6	TRBV2
TGTGCCAGCAGCCCCGGTGGTCCGTCCAGGGGGATGCGCGAGCAGTACTTC	CASSPGGPSRGMREQYF	NA	TRBD1	TRBJ2-7	TRBV5-4
TGTGCCAGCAGCCGGGACAGTCGGTGGGGCTACACCTTC	CASSRDSRWGYTF	NA	TRBD1	TRBJ1-2	TRBV6-5
TGTGCCAGTAGCGACAGAGATACGCAGTATTTT	CASSDRDTQYF	once	NA	TRBJ2-3	TRBV19
TGTGCCAGCTCACCATTTACAGGAGAAGCTTTCTTT	CASSPFTGEAFF	NA	NA	TRBJ1-1	TRBV18
TGTGCCATCCTAGGGGCTTTGAACACTGAAGCTTTCTTT	CAILGALNTEAFF	once	NA	TRBJ1-1	TRBV10-3
TGTGCCAGCAGCCCCCCGGACTCGATTCAGTACTTC	CASSPPDSIQYF	NA	NA	TRBJ2-4	TRBV7-9
TGTGCCCAAGGGACAGGAACCTACGAGCAGTACTTC	CAQGTGTYEQYF	NA	TRBD1	TRBJ2-7	TRBV30
TGTGCCAGTAGTACCCGACTAGCGGGACCATACGAGCAGTACTTC	CASSTRLAGPYEQYF	NA	TRBD2	TRBJ2-7	TRBV19
TGTGCCAGCAGCGGGAGTTTGAGGGAAAACGGCTACACCTTC	CASSGSLRENGYTF	NA	NA	TRBJ1-2	TRBV9
TGTGCCAGCAGCCCATCATCAGTAAATAATTCACCCCTCCACTTT	CASSPSSVNNSPLHF	NA	NA	TRBJ1-6	TRBV6-5
TGTGTCAGTACCTTCGGGGGGTATGGCTACACCTTC	CVSTFGGYGYTF	NA	NA	TRBJ1-2	TRBV19
TGTGCCAGCAGCTTGGGGACAGCTAACACTGAAGCTTTCTTT	CASSLGTANTEAFF	NA	TRBD1	TRBJ1-1	TRBV7-6
TGTGCCAGCAGGGAGGGGACCCAGTACTTC	CASREGTQYF	NA	NA	TRBJ2-5	TRBV6-7
TGTGCCAGCAGTTACCGTCTAGGTAGCACAGATACGCAGTATTTT	CASSYRLGSTDTQYF	NA	NA	TRBJ2-3	TRBV6-5
TGTGCCAGCAGTTCGGACAGGGGCGCTTACAATGAGCAGTTCTTC	CASSSDRGAYNEQFF	NA	TRBD1	TRBJ2-1	TRBV27
TGTGCCAGCAGCTTACCCCCGATAGCGGGAGTATCCTACGAGCAGTACTTC	CASSLPPIAGVSYEQYF	few	TRBD2	TRBJ2-7	TRBV7-8
TGTGCCAGCAGCCGCCCCGCGGGCCCTCAGCAGTTCTTC	CASSRPAGPQQFF	NA	NA	TRBJ2-1	TRBV14
TGTGCCAGCAGTGACGGACTAGGGAATGAGCAGTTCTTC	CASSDGLGNEQFF	NA	TRBD2	TRBJ2-1	TRBV6-4
TGTGCCAGCAGTTTAGCGGACAGGGCGATTAATGAGCAGTTCTTC	CASSLADRAINEQFF	once	TRBD1	TRBJ2-1	TRBV28
TGTGCCAGCAGTGCCAGGTTGGGCAATCAGCCCCAGCATTTT	CASSARLGNQPQHF	NA	NA	TRBJ1-5	TRBV6-1
TGCGCCAGCAGCCAAGAGCAGGGTTTCGGAAACACCATATATTTT	CASSQEQGFGNTIYF	NA	NA	TRBJ1-3	TRBV4-1
TGTGCCAGCAGTTGGGGGGGAGGGAACAATCAGCCCCAGCATTTT	CASSWGGGNNQPQHF	NA	NA	TRBJ1-5	TRBV28
TGTGCCAGCAGCGGGGGGACTAGCGGGGCCTCCTACAATGAGCAGTTCTTC	CASSGGTSGASYNEQFF	NA	TRBD2	TRBJ2-1	TRBV9
TGTGCCAGTAGACTCAGGGGGCCTGGCAATCAGCCCCAGCATTTT	CASRLRGPGNQPQHF	NA	TRBD1	TRBJ1-5	TRBV19
TGTGCCAGCAGCTTAGGGTTCAGGTTATACACTGAAGCTTTCTTT	CASSLGFRLYTEAFF	NA	NA	TRBJ1-1	TRBV7-2
TGTGCCAGCAGCCAAGTTCACGGTGGAGGGAACACTGAAGCTTTCTTT	CASSQVHGGGNTEAFF	NA	NA	TRBJ1-1	TRBV4-2
TGCAGCGCCGTGGATCGGGAGCCCTACGAGCAGTACTTC	CSAVDREPYEQYF	NA	NA	TRBJ2-7	TRBV29-1
TGCAGCGTTGGACTCGACAGGGTGGGCACCGGGGAGCTGTTTTTT	CSVGLDRVGTGELFF	NA	TRBD1	TRBJ2-2	TRBV29-1
TGTGCCAGCAGTTTACCGACAGATGCCTACGAGCAGTACTTC	CASSLPTDAYEQYF	NA	NA	TRBJ2-7	TRBV6-1
TGTGCCAGCAGCTTGTCACTCTACAATGAGCAGTTCTTC	CASSLSLYNEQFF	NA	NA	TRBJ2-1	TRBV5-4
TGTGCCAGCAGCCCGGGACAGGGGGCTTCCACTGAAGCTTTCTTT	CASSPGQGASTEAFF	few	TRBD1	TRBJ1-1	TRBV7-2
TGTGCCAGCAGCCCCAGGGGGCCGAAGGGAAACACCATATATTTT	CASSPRGPKGNTIYF	NA	TRBD1	TRBJ1-3	TRBV7-9
TGTGCCAGCAGTGAAAGGGGCGCCGGGGAGACCCAGTACTTC	CASSERGAGETQYF	NA	NA	TRBJ2-5	TRBV6-1
TGTGCCACCAGCAGAGTACGGGACTACGAGCAGTACTTC	CATSRVRDYEQYF	NA	NA	TRBJ2-7	TRBV15
TGTGCCAGCAGCCCCCGTCTAGCGGGGGCCCCCCCCACCGAGCAGTACTTC	CASSPRLAGAPPTEQYF	NA	TRBD2	TRBJ2-7	TRBV11-2